A single T cell receptor (beta chain) is shown here with its context. Which antigen it targets is not known. No qualities accompany the bases; no much larger clone lies one base away. The entry originates in a study of blood T cell repertoires in COVID-19 (dated by TCRdb to the early 2020s). As for the study more broadly: Samples covering the acute and convalescent phases of COVID-19 were provided by collaborators in the United States, Italy and Spain. The samples were drawn from two sources: the first 160 participants of the ongoing ImmuneRACE study, and 1,200 or so subjects contributed by 6 global collaborators. HLA class I and class II types, where available, came from metadata supplied by the sample provider rather than from assay-based typing. The repertoires were released in a freely available public database meant as a resource for research on the immune response to SARS-CoV-2. The sample metadata nearly always contained a de-identified subject ID, COVID-19 status, age in years and sex. Subjects who had been exposed to COVID-19, were actively infected with it, or had recovered from it provided the deeply sampled blood TCRbeta repertoires that made up the dataset. The prospective study material was composed of cDNA or gDNA derived from T cells, B-cell-depleted T cells, or PBMCs.

The immunoSEQ Assay, a bias-controlled multiplex PCR, was used to amplify TCRbeta CDR3 regions from genomic DNA. Under the source paper's analysis protocol: Nucleated cell counts per sample were estimated from amplification of reference gene primers within the assay. To quantify the absolute abundance of each unique TCRbeta CDR3 rearrangement, sequence reads were collapsed and filtered. Productive Simpson clonality was computed per sample as the square root of Simpson's diversity index over productive rearrangements. TCRdb obtained this table from immuneACCESS and retained in-frame rearrangements with V and J assigned. These tables miss some clones; where compared with another copy, unresolved V genes account for less than half of the shortfall, and the remainder is unexplained. V, J and clone size are taken as reported in that table, and D and trimming were inferred from the DNA itself. In this sample the table shows about 140,000 clones, 65% to 90% of which occur a single time. The ten top clones hold 2.5% to 3% of the sample.

Collaborating institutions collected whole blood in K2EDTA tubes following their own protocols. Collaborator samples were shipped for TCRbeta analysis as frozen whole blood, isolated PBMCs, or DNA extracted from either sample type. Trimming costs V 3 bases and J 4 bases, and their ends lie 15 bases apart. Reading from cysteine to phenylalanine, the CDR3 counts 15 amino acids. Only CDR3 DNA is held: 45 bases, read in frame from base 1. As encoded in the germline V gene (reference sequence), CDR1 is LGHDT while CDR2 is YNNKEL. The research as a whole found: How much clinical and demographic metadata was included differed by source and by participant, and the metadata was provided uncurated.

The clonotype comes from a middle-aged man with acute or convalescent COVID-19. The sequenced sample was peripheral blood. Recombination joined TRBV3-1 (or the pseudogene TRBV3-2) with TRBJ1-1, and TRBD1 may be the D gene, going by 6 matching bases. The CDR3 region: CASSHAQGGGTEAFF. The DNA sequence is given as TGTGCCAGCAGCCATGCACAGGGCGGCGGCACTGAAGCTTTCTTT.